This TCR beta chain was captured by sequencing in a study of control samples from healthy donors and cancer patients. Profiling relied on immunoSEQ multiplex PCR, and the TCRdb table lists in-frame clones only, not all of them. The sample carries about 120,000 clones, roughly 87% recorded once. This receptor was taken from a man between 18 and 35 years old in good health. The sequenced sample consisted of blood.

CDR3 nucleotides: TGTGCCAGCAGCTCCGGCGGGACTCCCGGTGCGCAGTATTTT. Its translation: CASSSGGTPGAQYF. The V gene is TRBV11-3, the J gene TRBJ2-3; tentatively, D is TRBD2 (6 bases). This CDR3 is 14 amino acids long. CDR1 and CDR2 (germline): SGHNT, YENEEA. V lost 4 bases to trimming and J lost 10 bases, with 18 bases between them.